Sequencing of this TCR beta chain was carried out in a study of metastatic and nonmetastatic thyroid tumors. Looking at the study overall: Repertoires from blood and tumor or nodule tissue of malignant and benign thyroid patients were compared.

In its sample, this clone was seen a few times. Its antigen is as yet unknown. The study's findings and limits: According to reports, the diversity of TCR beta was significantly higher in malignant thyroid tumors than in benign nodules, and this held in both blood and tumor samples.

This CDR3 is 13 amino acids long. Between the trimmed V and J ends, which lost 4 bases and 3 bases, there was a span of 9 bases. Germline loops: CDR1 LGHDT, CDR2 YNNKEL (reference sequence). TCRdb re-called clones from the PCR reads using MiXCR. Found here are 33,000 or so clones, roughly 6.8% of them singletons; the top ten hold around 45%. Each patient went into thyroid surgery without having received any treatment. This TCR came from a female donor with papillary thyroid cancer or a benign thyroid nodule (not recorded which). Some clones in this sample may be carry-over from other donors' samples. The chain is built from TRBV3-1 and TRBJ2-5; D may be TRBD2 (6 bases). Source material: blood. The CDR3 reads CASSPGLEETQYF. CDR3 bases: TGTGCCAGCAGCCCGGGACTGGAAGAGACCCAGTACTTC.